The 4 T cell receptor beta chains presented below share a single source sample, sequenced in a study of T cell responses to AZD1222 COVID-19 vaccine. Clones were read by immunoSEQ multiplex PCR, and TCRdb kept only the in-frame ones, dropping some. This sample has 90,000 to 130,000 clones, with about 87% found just once. The source material was peripheral blood, sampled on day 0 of AZD1222 vaccination. Source of these receptors: an adult in good health.

The J gene is TRBJ1-5, the V gene TRBV18; D not resolved. Germline V gene sequence: CDR1 KGHSH, CDR2 LQKENI. This CDR3 comprises 15 residues. Trimming took off 6 bases at V and 6 bases at J, with 18 bases between the two ends. CDR3 sequence reads: CASSRQEGRSQPQHF. CDR3 DNA sequence: TGTGCCAGCTCGCGTCAAGAGGGAAGGAGTCAGCCCCAGCATTTT.

The chain has TRBV7-9 and TRBJ1-1, with unresolved D. This CDR3 has 14 amino acids. The V gene lost 2 bases and the J gene lost 0 bases, with 7 bases spanning the gap. Germline CDR1 and CDR2: SEHNR and FQNEAQ (reference sequence). CDR3 in amino acids: CASSLSAMNTEAFF. The CDR3 DNA reads TGTGCCAGCAGCTTATCGGCGATGAACACTGAAGCTTTCTTT. Full variable domain (rest looked up from reference TRBV7-9 and TRBJ1-1): DTGVSQNPRHKITKRGQNVTFRCDPISEHNRLYWYRQTLGQGPEFLTYFQNEAQLEKSRLLSDRFSAERPKGSFSTLEIQRTEQGDSAMYLCASSLSAMNTEAFFGQGTRLTVV.

The CDR3 sequence is CASSLFGTSDNEQFF. CDR3 DNA: TGTGCCAGCAGCTTATTCGGGACTAGCGACAATGAGCAGTTCTTC. The chain employs TRBV7-6 and TRBJ2-1, with 10 bases aligning to TRBD2. Germline lookup yields CDR1 SGHVS and CDR2 FNYEAQ. V dropped 2 bases and J dropped 5; count of bases not matched to a gene: 3. This CDR3 contains 15 residues. Filled out from reference TRBV7-6 and TRBJ2-1, the complete variable domain reads GAGVSQSPRYKVTKRGQDVALRCDPISGHVSLYWYRQALGQGPEFLTYFNYEAQQDKSGLPNDRFSAERPEGSISTLTIQRTEQRDSAMYRCASSLFGTSDNEQFFGPGTRLTVL.

This chain uses TRBV7-9 with TRBJ1-2, with TRBD1 matching 7 bases. Germline values: CDR1 SEHNR, CDR2 FQNEAQ (reference sequence). This CDR3 has 14 residues. The trim removed 4 bases at V and 10 bases at J, leaving 12 bases unmatched. The DNA for the CDR3 is TGTGCCAGCAGCTCCCCGGGACAGCCTACGGACTACACCTTC. Its translation: CASSSPGQPTDYTF.